These T cell receptor beta chains were read from a single sample in a study of cytomegalovirus exposure and HLA in healthy donors. The data were produced by immunoSEQ multiplex PCR, yet TCRdb's version contains in-frame clones alone and is incomplete. The sample includes about 94,000 clones, 81% seen only once; the top ten take 9% to 12%. Source material: PBMCs. Receptor source: a human donor in good health. CDR3s include the opening cysteine and the closing phenylalanine or tryptophan. The D gene is left open where the match is weak. The size entry is marked missing in some rows and otherwise reads once, few, many or a size class.

cdr3_aa	cdr3_nt	v_call	d_call	clone_size	j_call
CASSQGPMASRTYEQFF	TGCGCCAGCAGCCAAGGCCCGATGGCTAGCCGGACGTATGAGCAGTTCTTC	TRBV4-3	.	.	TRBJ2-1
CASSASGTGDEKLFF	TGTGCCAGCAGTGCCTCCGGGACAGGGGATGAAAAACTGTTTTTT	TRBV6-1	TRBD1	.	TRBJ1-4
CASSQGLAEETQYF	TGTGCCAGCAGCCAAGGACTAGCGGAAGAGACCCAGTACTTC	TRBV7-2	TRBD2	.	TRBJ2-5
CASSVGVGRGETQYF	TGTGCCAGCAGCGTAGGGGTTGGGCGGGGAGAGACCCAGTACTTC	TRBV9	.	.	TRBJ2-5
CASSPPNPGLAGGISGETQYF	TGTGCCAGCAGCCCCCCCAATCCGGGACTAGCGGGGGGGATTTCGGGGGAGACCCAGTACTTC	TRBV7-6	TRBD2	.	TRBJ2-5
CASSQDIGQGISEAFF	TGCGCCAGCAGCCAAGATATAGGGCAGGGGATAAGTGAAGCTTTCTTT	TRBV4-1	.	.	TRBJ1-1
CASSLSRQLNTEAFF	TGTGCCAGCAGTTTATCTCGACAGCTGAACACTGAAGCTTTCTTT	TRBV27	.	.	TRBJ1-1
CASSYRQGALEQYF	TGTGCCAGCAGCTACAGACAGGGGGCCCTCGAGCAGTACTTC	TRBV7-2	TRBD1	.	TRBJ2-7
CASSQERGMNEKLFF	TGCGCCAGCAGCCAAGAACGCGGGATGAATGAAAAACTGTTTTTT	TRBV4-1	.	once	TRBJ1-4
CASGGRTEQYF	TGTGCCAGCGGCGGCCGTACGGAGCAGTACTTC	TRBV2	.	.	TRBJ2-7
CASRFDRATNEKLFF	TGTGCCAGCCGATTCGACAGGGCTACTAATGAAAAACTGTTTTTT	TRBV6-5	TRBD1	few	TRBJ1-4
CASSQDLRGVRADTQYF	TGCGCCAGCAGCCAAGATCTTCGGGGGGTTAGGGCAGATACGCAGTATTTT	TRBV4-3	TRBD2	.	TRBJ2-3
CSAGGETQYF	TGCAGTGCCGGCGGGGAGACCCAGTACTTC	TRBV20-1	.	.	TRBJ2-5
CATSRDRTPGTVDSPLHF	TGTGCCACCAGCAGAGATCGAACCCCCGGGACAGTGGATTCACCCCTCCACTTT	TRBV15	TRBD1	once	TRBJ1-6
CASSDQGVSSYNEQFF	TGTGCCAGCAGCGACCAGGGGGTCAGCTCCTACAATGAGCAGTTCTTC	TRBV7-9	TRBD1	.	TRBJ2-1
CAIRGPGGYTF	TGTGCCATCAGAGGCCCGGGTGGCTACACCTTC	TRBV10-3	.	.	TRBJ1-2
CASSFRQSNTEAFF	TGCGCCAGCAGCTTTCGACAGTCGAACACTGAAGCTTTCTTT	TRBV5-1	.	once	TRBJ1-1
CASRGGIYEQYF	TGTGCCAGCAGGGGCGGGATCTACGAGCAGTACTTC	TRBV28	.	few	TRBJ2-7
CASSQASEQYF	TGCGCCAGCAGCCAAGCGAGCGAGCAGTACTTC	TRBV4-3	.	few	TRBJ2-7
CASSEYGTSGSIHEQYF	TGTGCCAGCAGTGAATATGGCACTAGCGGGAGTATCCACGAGCAGTACTTC	TRBV25-1	TRBD2	.	TRBJ2-7
CASSLVRTEAFF	TGTGCCAGCAGTTTAGTGAGGACTGAAGCTTTCTTT	TRBV28	.	.	TRBJ1-1
CASSPWTSGRETQYF	TGTGCCAGCAGCCCCTGGACTAGCGGGAGGGAGACCCAGTACTTC	TRBV7-2	TRBD2	.	TRBJ2-5
CASSFLGRGNTDTQYF	TGTGCCAGCAGCTTCCTCGGCAGGGGAAATACAGATACGCAGTATTTT	TRBV7-3	.	.	TRBJ2-3
CASSPRPSGMNTGELFF	TGTGCCAGCAGCCCACGTCCTAGCGGGATGAACACCGGGGAGCTGTTTTTT	TRBV5-4	TRBD2	once	TRBJ2-2
CASSREFYGYTF	TGTGCCAGCAGCCGCGAGTTTTATGGCTACACCTTC	TRBV5-8	.	.	TRBJ1-2
CASSVAVGTDTQYF	TGTGCCAGCAGCGTGGCCGTGGGCACAGATACGCAGTATTTT	TRBV9	.	.	TRBJ2-3
CASSLVGTANTGELFF	TGTGCCAGCAGCTTAGTCGGGACAGCGAACACCGGGGAGCTGTTTTTT	TRBV11-1	TRBD1	few	TRBJ2-2
CASSSTQGGVYGYTF	TGTGCCAGCAGCTCGACCCAAGGGGGGGTCTATGGCTACACCTTC	TRBV7-2	.	.	TRBJ1-2
CASSSRGAGGFANEQFF	TGTGCCAGCAGTTCAAGAGGGGCGGGAGGCTTTGCCAATGAGCAGTTCTTC	TRBV28	TRBD2	.	TRBJ2-1
CASSIEGIVGTGDAMNTEAFF	TGTGCCAGTAGTATAGAGGGGATCGTTGGGACAGGGGACGCGATGAACACTGAAGCTTTCTTT	TRBV19	TRBD1	.	TRBJ1-1
CASTSPSREQYF	TGTGCCAGCACTTCCCCTAGCCGCGAGCAGTACTTC	TRBV19	.	few	TRBJ2-7
CASSHPAGLAGGADTQYF	TGTGCCAGCAGCCACCCAGCCGGACTAGCGGGGGGGGCCGATACGCAGTATTTT	TRBV11-1	TRBD2	.	TRBJ2-3
CASTVRDSGANVLTF	TGCGCCAGCACCGTCAGGGATTCTGGGGCCAACGTCCTGACTTTC	TRBV23-1	.	few	TRBJ2-6
CSARNRHEQYF	TGCAGTGCTCGAAACAGGCACGAGCAGTACTTC	TRBV20-1	.	.	TRBJ2-7
CASSLAFRTGDNSPLHF	TGCGCCAGCAGCTTGGCATTCCGGACAGGGGATAATTCACCCCTCCACTTT	TRBV5-1	TRBD1	.	TRBJ1-6
CASGSGTGVAFF	TGTGCTAGTGGTTCGGGGACAGGGGTCGCTTTCTTT	TRBV12-5	TRBD1	.	TRBJ1-1
CASSFGGPGYEQYF	TGTGCCAGCAGCTTCGGTGGCCCAGGCTACGAGCAGTACTTC	TRBV7-2	.	.	TRBJ2-7
CASSGQQGADEKLFF	TGTGCCAGCAGCGGACAACAGGGGGCGGACGAAAAACTGTTTTTT	TRBV9	TRBD1	.	TRBJ1-4
CASSPAENTNYGYTF	TGTGCCAGCAGCCCCGCGGAAAACACAAACTATGGCTACACCTTC	TRBV6-5	.	once	TRBJ1-2
CASSPRLAGAYNEQFF	TGTGCCAGCTCACCCAGACTAGCGGGGGCCTACAATGAGCAGTTCTTC	TRBV18	TRBD2	.	TRBJ2-1